One and the same sample provided the 3 T cell receptor beta chains below, sequenced in a study of vaccination and CD4 T cells after COVID-19. Treatment denoted: approximately nine-day PBMC culture with coronavirus spike peptide pools or control peptides (ViraFEST assay). One should note that the unexposed donor's CD4+ T cells were collected before the COVID-19 pandemic (2011-2018). Antigens for these TCRs are unknown. The Oncomine TCR Beta short-read assay sequenced DNA from cultured CD4+ T cells. Each CDR3 protein is one row after TCRdb ran MiXCR on the PCR reads. The profile shows about 2,000 distinct CDR3 sequences, roughly 21% of them singletons. Sequencing was done on a sample of CD4+ T cells from blood, cultured in vitro. These receptors came from a human donor in good health.

This clonotype appeared a few times. The chain uses TRBV20-1 and TRBJ2-7; possibly TRBD2 for D (6 bases). Germline loops: CDR1 DFQATT, CDR2 SNEGSKA (reference sequence). This CDR3 region has 14 residues. The V and J ends lost 3 bases and 2 bases respectively, with 14 bases between them. The CDR3 is CSARVVSGTYEQYF. Here the CDR3 DNA reads TGCAGTGCTAGGGTGGTTAGCGGAACCTACGAGCAGTACTTC.

This clonotype was found a few times. The genes are TRBV7-2 and TRBJ2-1; D tentatively fits TRBD1 or TRBD2 (5 bases each). Germline CDR1 SGHTA, CDR2 FQGNSA. This CDR3 spans 14 amino acids. V gave up 3 bases and J gave up 7 bases, with 13 bases separating them. In DNA, the CDR3 is TGTGCCAGCAGCTTCCCGGGACCCCGGAATGAGCAGTTCTTC. This sequence encodes CASSFPGPRNEQFF.

The rearrangement uses TRBV11-3 and TRBJ2-7; 8 bases map to TRBD2. This CDR3 contains 13 residues. Per germline, CDR1 SGHNT and CDR2 YENEEA. Trimming at V came to 9 bases and at J to 6 bases, leaving 10 bases not matched to a gene. CDR3 sequence (DNA): TGTGCCAGTGCTATAGCGGGAACTTTCGAGCAGTACTTC. Its translation is CASAIAGTFEQYF.